The present T cell receptor beta chain was sequenced within a study of cytomegalovirus exposure and HLA in healthy donors. Vbeta (60) and Jbeta (13) primers were used in the PCR. Per the original methods: An analysis performed later counted around 80 million unique TCR beta chains (around 11 million of them shared). Assay used: immunoSEQ multiplex PCR; TCRdb lists only in-frame clones, some missing. D and trimming come from the DNA, and the V and J calls and clone size come from that table. The data hold some 190,000 clones, with more than 75% observed a single time. Notes on the study in general: It was 150 to 200 TCR beta chains that were listed as cytomegalovirus-associated.

Worth noting for this clone: No antigen is known for it.

This CDR3 has 11 amino acids. V lost 10 bases and J lost 7; bases outside the gene matches: 3. Looked up from germline, CDR1 is MNHEY and CDR2 is SVGAGI. Sequencing input: PBMCs. The chain carries TRBV6-5 and TRBJ2-1; 8 bases line up with TRBD2. The receptor was isolated from a woman aged 25 to 39 in good health and CMV-seropositive. The CDR3 loop is CAITGGNEQFF. The CDR3 bases are TGTGCCATTACGGGGGGGAATGAGCAGTTCTTC.